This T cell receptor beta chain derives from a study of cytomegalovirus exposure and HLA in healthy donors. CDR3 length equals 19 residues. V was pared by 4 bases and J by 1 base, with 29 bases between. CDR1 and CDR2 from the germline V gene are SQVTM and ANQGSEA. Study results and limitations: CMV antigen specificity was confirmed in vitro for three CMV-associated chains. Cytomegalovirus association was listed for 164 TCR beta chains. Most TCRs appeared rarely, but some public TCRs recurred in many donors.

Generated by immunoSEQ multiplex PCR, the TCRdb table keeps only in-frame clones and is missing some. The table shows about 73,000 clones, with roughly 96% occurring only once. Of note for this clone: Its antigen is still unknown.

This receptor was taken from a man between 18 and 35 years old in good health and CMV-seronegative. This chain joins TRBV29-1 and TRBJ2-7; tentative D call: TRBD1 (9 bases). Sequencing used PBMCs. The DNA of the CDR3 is TGCAGCGTTGGTCAGTATAGTGGGACAGGGAGCGGGGGATCCTACGAGCAGTACTTC. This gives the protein CSVGQYSGTGSGGSYEQYF.